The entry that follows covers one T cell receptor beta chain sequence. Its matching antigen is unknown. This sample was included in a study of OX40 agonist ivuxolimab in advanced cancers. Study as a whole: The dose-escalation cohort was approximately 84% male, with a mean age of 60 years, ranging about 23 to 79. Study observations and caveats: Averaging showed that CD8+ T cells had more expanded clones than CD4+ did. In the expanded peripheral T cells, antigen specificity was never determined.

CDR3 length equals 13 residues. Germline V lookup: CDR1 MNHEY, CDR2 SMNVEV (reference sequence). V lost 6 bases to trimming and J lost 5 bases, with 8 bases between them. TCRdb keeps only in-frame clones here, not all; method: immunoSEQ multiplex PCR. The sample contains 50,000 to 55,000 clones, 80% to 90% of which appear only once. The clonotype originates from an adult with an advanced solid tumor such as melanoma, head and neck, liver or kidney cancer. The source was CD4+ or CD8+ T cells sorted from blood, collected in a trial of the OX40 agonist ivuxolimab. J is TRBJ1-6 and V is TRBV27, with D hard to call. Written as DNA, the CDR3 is TGTGCCAGCAGCCCATCCCATAATTCACCCCTCCACTTT. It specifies CASSPSHNSPLHF.